This T cell receptor beta chain was observed in a study of blood T cell repertoires in COVID-19. Study-wide background: There were acute and convalescent COVID-19 samples, and they came from the United States, Italy and Spain.

Trimming took 1 base from V and 2 from J, leaving 10 bases between them. This CDR3 region has 15 residues. Germline loops: CDR1 SGHRS, CDR2 YFSETQ. The age range of participants was 18 to 89 years, with residence in under 30 US areas. Some clones are missing from TCRdb's copy, which holds only in-frame ones; the method was immunoSEQ multiplex PCR. The table shows 150,000 to 200,000 clones, with 89% occurring only once. The sample consisted of PBMCs or T cells enriched from blood (not recorded which). The chain has TRBV5-1 and TRBJ2-1; D may be TRBD1 (5 bases). The TCR was taken from a woman aged 40 to 50 with acute COVID-19. The CDR3 DNA reads as TGCGCCAGCAGCTTGAGGGGCCAACCCTACAATGAGCAGTTCTTC. As protein: CASSLRGQPYNEQFF.